This TCR beta chain was recorded in a study of T cell responses to AZD1222 COVID-19 vaccine. Study background: The analysis combined second doses at about 4 or about 12 weeks.

Whole-study findings and limits: There were mostly white British donors and more females than males, and clonal diversity was possibly underestimated. Among spike-specific TCRs, nearly half reportedly target unmutated variant regions. Sampled repertoires all dated from after the peak T cell response.

CDR1 and CDR2 (germline): SGHRS, YFSETQ. The CDR3 runs 18 residues. The V gene end was trimmed by 2 bases and the J gene end by 4 bases; junction bases not matched to a gene: 8. Profiled with immunoSEQ multiplex PCR; TCRdb holds only in-frame clones, not every one. The sample holds about 55,000 clones, more than 80% seen once. Details on this clone: Its matching antigen is unknown.

This sequence originates from an adult in good health. The sample was peripheral blood, taken on day 0 of AZD1222 vaccination. The V and J genes are TRBV5-1 and TRBJ2-1; 14 bases are a match to TRBD2. This chain's CDR3 is CASSFGGLAGARYNEQFF. The CDR3 DNA reads as TGCGCCAGCAGCTTTGGGGGACTAGCGGGGGCCCGGTACAATGAGCAGTTCTTC.